Detailed here is one T cell receptor (beta chain). It has no known antigen specificity. No much larger clone exists at a distance of one base, and base qualities are not known. Receptor amplification or capture employed the immunoSEQ multiplex PCR assay. A mixture of 60 forward primers for TCR Vbeta segments and 13 reverse primers for TCR Jbeta segments was used in the multiplex PCR. Amplification of the CDR3 region of rearranged TCR beta genes was performed with a multiplex PCR assay on genomic DNA. The amplified TCR beta libraries were sequenced on the Illumina HiSeq System as 87-base-pair reads. Per the source publication's procedure: Across the 666 repertoires, a later analysis counted 78 million or so unique TCR beta chains, approximately 10 million of which were shared by at least two donors. Raw reads were error-corrected and collapsed into unique sequences with a nearest-neighbor algorithm that merged closely related sequences to remove PCR and sequencing errors. V, D and J gene segments were assigned by aligning CDR3 sequences to IMGT reference sequences. For a sequence to be retained, a match of at least six nucleotides to both a V gene segment and a J gene segment was required. Rearrangements were called productive when the CDR3 lacked stop codons and stayed in frame with V and J; all others were non-productive. Following IMGT convention, CDR3 was defined as the stretch from the second conserved V-encoded cysteine to the conserved J-encoded phenylalanine. In an earlier analysis of more than 550 of the donors, sequences lacking an unambiguous match to a single V gene segment were excluded. An earlier analysis of several hundred of the donors classified V segments as functional when productive rearrangements were above 56.7% and as segregating when the standard deviation between donors was above 5%. To diagnose cytomegalovirus status from the catalog of TCR beta chain sequences, a statistical classification framework was built. V and J gene assignment, in a later analysis, came from comparing TCR nucleotide sequences with IMGT/GENE-DB human TR gene sequences. In a later analysis, CDR3 sequences and most-parsimonious VDJ recombination scenarios were assigned using the TCRdist pipeline. In a later analysis, each TCR beta chain was defined by its CDR3 amino acid sequence together with its V-gene family, and reads lacking a unique V-gene family were excluded. A later analysis removed several hundred highly shared, low-generation-probability nucleotide sequences to deal with suspected cross-contamination and a sequencing artifact. For each public chain, a later analysis derived a clonal expansion index from normalized ranks of inferred template counts within each repertoire. In a later analysis, generation probabilities were computed using a VDJ recombination model fitted to out-of-frame rearrangements, and the results were checked against IGoR. A later analysis scored TCR-TCR, TCR-HLA and TCR-CMV co-occurrence with hypergeometric tests, applying a repertoire-size bias correction to TCR pairs. In a later analysis, false discovery rates were estimated by permuting HLA or CMV assignments 20 times. A later analysis grouped co-occurring TCRs with DBSCAN, adding TCRdist sequence similarity when clustering within HLA-allele-positive subsets. Repertoires with fewer than 30,000 or more than 120,000 public chains, plus five repertoires with anomalous nucleotide sharing, were excluded from co-occurrence clustering. The table was pulled from immuneACCESS by TCRdb, which kept in-frame rearrangements only. Such tables lose some clones; where checked, under half of the loss comes from unresolved V genes, and the rest has no known cause. From that table come the V and J calls and clone size; the DNA was used to work out D and trimming. The sample table lists fewer than 200,000 clones, about 86% of them with a count of one. The ten largest account for about 1.7% of the sample.

Measured from the cysteine to the phenylalanine, the CDR3 is 11 residues long. Here the CDR3 DNA is all that survives: 33 bases in frame from base 1. V loses 4 bases of germline sequence and J loses 8 bases, and the interval between the two ends is 8 bases. CDR1 and CDR2 are read off the germline V gene as MNHEY and SVGAGI. This specimen comes from a study of cytomegalovirus exposure and HLA in healthy donors (dated by TCRdb to the late 2010s). About the full investigation: According to an earlier analysis of 450 to 650 of the donors, some 180 million T cells yielded over 90 million unique TCR beta sequences and about 280 Gb of sequence data. Four or five DR-DQ haplotypes were treated as single units for association and clustering because of strong linkage in the cohort. A later analysis re-examined previously published TCR beta repertoires from hundreds of donors and added high-resolution HLA genotyping to investigate patterns of TCR occurrence. An early release that covered about 600 HLA-typed donors contained approximately 290 gigabases of sequencing data and tens of millions of unique TCR sequences. Donor age, sex, ethnicity and CMV serostatus were collected together with the repertoire data. The aim of the study was to test whether cataloging public T cell receptors could identify signatures of past pathogen exposure. In the later analysis, no new phenotypic data were used to find candidate immune exposures; instead, reliance was placed on TCR beta sequences and their occurrence across donors. The number of donors typed differed by locus, with about 629-640 for A, B, C, DRB1 and DQB1, 522 for DQA1, approximately 570 for DPA1, and some 440 for DPB1. Among the roughly 430 genotyped donors, approximately 76% belonged to the genetic ancestry cluster associated with self-reported Caucasian donors. A later genetic analysis took genome-wide SNP genotypes for about 60% of the roughly 670 donors and used that subset as a discovery cohort. Using immunosequencing, the study profiled T cell repertoires from about 650 subjects and related those repertoires to cytomegalovirus serostatus. Both class I and class II loci were covered by HLA typing, at four-digit resolution. Every discovery cohort repertoire had been produced on one sequencing platform. An earlier analysis of fewer than 750 of the donors used high-throughput TCR beta sequencing to judge whether each TCR beta V gene segment behaved as functional or pseudogenic. Besides the first cohort of 500 to 700 subjects, a separate validation cohort made up of over 95 different subjects was used. To predict cytomegalovirus infection status, the study combined high-throughput TCR immunosequencing, statistical association of individual TCRs with disease status, and machine learning. On average, roughly 240,000 unique TCR beta nucleotide sequences were sequenced per donor among 398 genotyped donors of the cohort, with about 17% of those sequences being non-productive.

Here is what the overall study found, with its caveats: A cluster of highly shared sequence variants was judged likely to represent a technical artifact of the sequencing pipeline. A further reported finding was that TCR beta sequences accurately predicted the HLA-A and HLA-B alleles for most subjects in the first cohort. Some IMGT-functional V segments, including TRBV6-2 and TRBV6-3, could not be told apart with the 87-base-pair reads, so those segments were excluded. Specific HLA alleles were associated with over 15,000 TCR beta sequences at a false discovery rate of 0.05 in a later analysis. Correlated functional status among segregating V segments might be attributable to linkage disequilibrium, but an unknown experimental factor could not be ruled out. Because HLA typing was unavailable for some donors at each locus, only the typed subset was used in association tests. In an earlier analysis of more than 450 of the donors, most TCR beta V segments were observed in productive rearrangements about 90% or about 30% of the time, broadly matching IMGT annotations. Immune exposure information for the cohort was limited to CMV serostatus. According to a later analysis, parvovirus B19, influenza, CMV and Epstein-Barr virus appeared linked to several top co-occurrence clusters. According to a later analysis, most CMV-associated TCR beta chains appeared to be HLA-restricted, and the HLA associations seemed to be driven largely by CMV exposure. The study listed approximately 150 TCR beta chains as associated with cytomegalovirus. Most TCR sequences were seen in very few donors, while some public TCRs were found in many individuals. A later genetic analysis reported fewer N-insertions in productive TCRs among donors in an Asian-associated ancestry cluster than the roughly 700-donor mean. Because counts were too low, fewer than 20 rarely observed V segments, including chromosome 9 orphons, were excluded from the earlier analysis of 500 to 700 of the donors. The presence/absence analyses assumed that sequencing depth was roughly uniform across donors, and that assumption may not be true. A few of the identified cytomegalovirus-associated TCR beta chains were confirmed in vitro to be specific for cytomegalovirus antigens. The authors suggested that the approach could potentially be generalized to other disease states and immunological phenotypes. In a later analysis, the rate of TCR association differed among HLA loci, with DRB1 alleles having the most associated TCRs and HLA-C alleles having the fewest. Only TCR beta chains were sequenced in this cohort, and the absence of alpha or paired-chain data limited detectable features. When HLA alleles, especially DR and DQ, strongly co-occurred, attributing TCR associations to individual alleles was difficult. A later genetic analysis associated a missense DCLRE1C variant with V-gene and J-gene trimming of TCR beta chains, and an independent cohort replicated the association. In a later analysis, HLA-associated TCR beta chains were found to be more clonally expanded and to have lower generation probabilities than equally common non-associated chains. In both the original and validation cohorts, the classifier was reported to diagnose cytomegalovirus status with high specificity and sensitivity.

In total, approximately 610 healthy bone marrow donors made up the cohort. All cohort members were sampled while nominally healthy, although unrecorded immune exposures were likely present. The donor was CMV seropositive and was included in the group of 270 or so seropositive cohort members. A peripheral blood sample was provided by each donor, and peripheral blood mononuclear cells were used for TCR beta sequencing. Genomic DNA extraction from the blood cell samples was performed with the Qiagen DNeasy Blood Extraction Kit. Sequenced sample: PBMCs. This TCR was recovered from a man aged 40-55 years in good health and CMV-seropositive. The sequence links TRBV6-5 to TRBJ1-1, and the D gene may be TRBD1, 5 bases matching. CDR3 loop: CASSLRTEAFF. The DNA sequence is given as TGTGCCAGCAGTTTGCGGACAGAAGCTTTCTTT.